The 9 T cell receptor beta chains given below trace back to one sample, sequenced in a study of T cells in Graves' hyperthyroidism and ophthalmopathy. TCR beta CDR3 regions were amplified from RNA. When the TCR CDR3 underwent first-round RT-PCR, the HTBI primer set was used. TCRdb redid the calling of the multiplex PCR reads with MiXCR, one entry per CDR3 protein. The table lists 150,000 to 200,000 distinct CDR3 sequences, about 15% of them singletons, with 29% in the top ten. The sample was blood. The receptor source for this set is a woman between 50 and 59 years old with Graves' hyperthyroidism.

Ten or more counts support this clonotype. This chain joins TRBV5-1 and TRBJ2-5; 7 bases agree with TRBD1. In germline, CDR1 is SGHRS, CDR2 YFSETQ. V was clipped by 0 bases and J by 7 bases; unmatched bases: 9. The CDR3 length is 15 residues. CDR3 residues: CASSLVQGLLVTQYF. The CDR3 DNA reads TGCGCCAGCAGCTTGGTACAGGGGCTTTTAGTGACCCAGTACTTC.

This sequence joins TRBV7-9 and TRBJ1-6; TRBD1 is a possible D gene (6 bases). V lost 5 bases, J lost 7 bases, and 15 bases lay in between. There are 15 residues in the CDR3. From germline, CDR1 is SEHNR and CDR2 FQNEAQ (reference sequence). This CDR3 reads CASSLGNRVNSPLHF. In DNA form, the CDR3 reads TGTGCCAGCAGCCTGGGAAACAGGGTCAATTCACCCCTCCACTTT.

Many counts were recorded for this clonotype. The chain is built from TRBV20-1 and TRBJ1-4, with D possibly TRBD1 on 5 matching bases. The CDR3 is 14 amino acids. V was trimmed by 2 bases and J by 5 bases, leaving 12 bases between them. Germline CDR1 is DFQATT and CDR2 is SNEGSKA (reference sequence). The CDR3 loop is CSARPQGENEKLFF. The CDR3 DNA follows: TGCAGTGCTAGACCCCAAGGGGAAAATGAAAAACTGTTTTTT.

This clonotype was picked up many times. V gene TRBV7-2 combines with J gene TRBJ1-1; D is undetermined. The CDR3 is 15 amino acids. Per the germline V gene, CDR1 is SGHTA and CDR2 is FQGNSA. V gave up 3 bases and J gave up 7 bases, with 18 bases separating them. DNA for the CDR3: TGTGCCAGCAGCTTCCGGTTCGGACCAACCTTTGAAGCTTTCTTT. The encoded protein is CASSFRFGPTFEAFF. Full variable domain (missing parts from reference TRBV7-2 and TRBJ1-1): GAGVSQSPSNKVTEKGKDVELRCDPISGHTALYWYRQSLGQGLEFLIYFQGNSAPDKSGLPSDRFSAERTGGSVSTLTIQRTQQEDSAVYLCASSFRFGPTFEAFFGQGTRLTVV.

This clonotype showed up many times. The gene calls are TRBV3-1 and TRBJ2-7; D unclear. Germline loops: CDR1 LGHDT, CDR2 YNNKEL (reference sequence). The CDR3 contains 16 residues. Trimming removed 1 base from V and 2 bases from J, with 15 bases in between. The CDR3 is CASSQAFSSPTYEQYF. CDR3 bases: TGTGCCAGCAGCCAAGCGTTTTCTTCCCCGACCTACGAGCAGTACTTC.

This clonotype was counted many times. This rearrangement joins TRBV5-1 to TRBJ1-1; 7 bases agree with TRBD1. CDR3 size: 15 residues. V was clipped by 3 bases and J by 2 bases; unmatched bases: 7. CDR1 and CDR2 (germline): SGHRS, YFSETQ. As DNA, the CDR3 is TGCGCCAGCAGCTCGGGACAGCTATCAAACACTGAAGCTTTCTTT. Translation: CASSSGQLSNTEAFF.

The V gene is TRBV28, the J gene TRBJ2-1, with TRBD1 as a possible D gene (5 bases). The CDR3 covers 13 residues. The germline gives CDR1 MDHEN, CDR2 SYDVKM. Trimming removed 7 bases from V and 6 bases from J, with 13 bases in between. The DNA for the CDR3 is TGTGCCAGCAAGAGACAGTTGAGCAATGAGCAGTTCTTC. Amino acid sequence: CASKRQLSNEQFF.

This clonotype occurred many times. Written as DNA, the CDR3 is TGTGCCAGCAGTCCGACAGGGGGCTTTGGCGGGGAGCTGTTTTTT. This gives the protein CASSPTGGFGGELFF. The chain couples TRBV9 to TRBJ2-2, with 10 bases fitting TRBD1. CDR1 is SGDLS and CDR2 is YYNGEE in the germline V gene. This CDR3 is 15 amino acids long. V shed 5 bases and J 7 bases; nucleotides not matched to a gene: 8.

This clonotype was counted ten times or more. The V call is TRBV9, the J call TRBJ2-3, with TRBD2 as a possible D gene (6 bases). This CDR3 region has 15 residues. With 2 bases removed from V and 4 bases from J, the gap between germline ends came to 14 bases. CDR1 is SGDLS, CDR2 YYNGEE, per germline. In DNA, the CDR3 is TGTGCCAGCAGCGTGACCATGGGGGACTCAGATACGCAGTATTTT. It codes for CASSVTMGDSDTQYF.